Following are 21 T cell receptor beta chains from one sample sequenced in a study of cytomegalovirus exposure and HLA in healthy donors (dated by TCRdb to about 2017). Preparation of the library involved the immunoSEQ multiplex PCR assay. For the multiplex PCR, a mixture combining 60 forward primers for TCR Vbeta segments and 13 reverse primers for TCR Jbeta segments was used. This immuneACCESS table, as held by TCRdb, lists in-frame sequences with V and J called but not all clones. Of the missing ones, under half trace to an unresolved V gene in checked studies; the others have no known cause. For this sample there are some 160,000 clones; around three quarters appear just once. Of the sample, under 7.5% is held by the ten largest clones. The sample consisted of PBMCs. The source of these receptors is a man in his forties in good health and CMV-seronegative.

This clone was recorded a few times. This chain connects TRBV25-1 to TRBJ1-6; weak D call: TRBD1 (6 bases). This CDR3 is 15 amino acids long. The V end was cut by 1 base, the J end by 13 bases, with 17 bases between. Germline values: CDR1 MGHDK, CDR2 SYGVNS. The CDR3 nucleotides read TGTGCCAGCAGTGAATTCAGCGGGGGCCATCTCCCCCTCCACTTT. This sequence encodes CASSEFSGGHLPLHF.

The gene calls are TRBV10-3 and TRBJ2-3; 11 nucleotides align to TRBD2. Looked up from germline, CDR1 is ENHRY and CDR2 is SYGVKD. This CDR3 comprises 17 residues. The J segment lost 5 bases and the V segment lost 2 bases, leaving 9 bases of the junction unmatched. This CDR3 reads CAISELETSGTKDTQYF. In DNA, the CDR3 is TGTGCCATCAGTGAGCTGGAGACTAGCGGGACGAAAGATACGCAGTATTTT.

V and J are TRBV7-9 and TRBJ2-2, with TRBD2 matching over 8 bases. V shed 6 bases and J 5 bases; nucleotides not matched to a gene: 8. Looked up from germline, CDR1 is SEHNR and CDR2 is FQNEAQ (reference sequence). This CDR3 is built from 15 residues. The CDR3 loop is CASRPGSGGTGELFF. The CDR3 bases are TGTGCCAGCAGGCCCGGAAGCGGGGGTACCGGGGAGCTGTTTTTT. The full variable domain, with the rest looked up from reference TRBV7-9 and TRBJ2-2, is DTGVSQNPRHKITKRGQNVTFRCDPISEHNRLYWYRQTLGQGPEFLTYFQNEAQLEKSRLLSDRFSAERPKGSFSTLEIQRTEQGDSAMYLCASRPGSGGTGELFFGEGSRLTVL.

The chain couples TRBV7-9 to TRBJ2-1, with 7 nucleotides matching TRBD2. J was trimmed by 5 bases and V by 4 bases; bases with no gene match: 14. This CDR3 is built from 17 residues. Germline CDR1 and CDR2: SEHNR and FQNEAQ (reference sequence). The CDR3, as DNA: TGTGCCAGCAGCTCACATATCGGGGGGATGAAGAACAATGAGCAGTTCTTC. Protein product: CASSSHIGGMKNNEQFF.

The V call is TRBV4-3, the J call TRBJ2-4; TRBD2 agrees at 8 bases. After removal of 1 base from V and 6 bases from J, the junction contained 2 bases not matched to a gene. CDR1 is LGHNA and CDR2 is YSLEER in the germline V gene. This CDR3 comprises 14 residues. The CDR3 coding sequence is TGCGCCAGCAGCCAAGGGACTAGCAGAAACATTCAGTACTTC. Translation gives CASSQGTSRNIQYF.

CDR3 nucleotides: TGTGCCAGCAGTGAACAGGCGTTTGATGGCTACACCTTC. It encodes CASSEQAFDGYTF. V usage is TRBV2 and J usage is TRBJ1-2; D not resolved. V shed 2 bases and J shed 6 bases, with 10 bases lying between them. The CDR3 is 13 amino acids. Germline V gives CDR1 SNHLY, CDR2 FYNNEI.

The chain uses TRBV7-2 and TRBJ1-1; D gene unclear. V lost 5 bases, J lost 5 bases, and 18 bases lay in between. The CDR3 is made up of 15 amino acids. Germline V gene lookup returns CDR1 SGHTA and CDR2 FQGNSA. CDR3 loop: CASSQEIGRWTEAFF. CDR3 nucleotides: TGTGCCAGCAGCCAAGAAATCGGGAGGTGGACTGAAGCTTTCTTT. The whole variable domain, filled in from reference TRBV7-2 and TRBJ1-1, reads GAGVSQSPSNKVTEKGKDVELRCDPISGHTALYWYRQSLGQGLEFLIYFQGNSAPDKSGLPSDRFSAERTGGSVSTLTIQRTQQEDSAVYLCASSQEIGRWTEAFFGQGTRLTVV.

On this clone itself: Within the sample, other DNA sequences also encode this same CDR3. The chain recombines TRBV7-3 with TRBJ2-1; D is unclear. V lost 0 bases to trimming and J lost 2 bases, with 8 bases between them. The germline gives CDR1 SGHTA, CDR2 FQGTGA. The CDR3 length is 15 residues. The CDR3 sequence: CASSLTSTPYNEQFF. In DNA form, the CDR3 reads TGTGCCAGCAGCTTAACGAGCACCCCCTACAATGAGCAGTTCTTC.

This clone came up a few times. V gene TRBV7-9 combines with J gene TRBJ2-7; the D gene is possibly TRBD1 (6 bases). The V gene lost 8 bases and the J gene lost 2 bases, with 22 bases spanning the gap. From germline, CDR1 is SEHNR and CDR2 FQNEAQ (reference sequence). This CDR3 contains 16 residues. The CDR3 sequence: CASPFRVARGPYEQYF. The CDR3 nucleotides are TGTGCCAGCCCATTCCGGGTCGCCAGGGGCCCCTACGAGCAGTACTTC. Combining the CDR3 with reference TRBV7-9 and TRBJ2-7 gives the whole variable domain DTGVSQNPRHKITKRGQNVTFRCDPISEHNRLYWYRQTLGQGPEFLTYFQNEAQLEKSRLLSDRFSAERPKGSFSTLEIQRTEQGDSAMYLCASPFRVARGPYEQYFGPGTRLTVT.

The chain employs TRBV11-3 and TRBJ1-2; D not resolved. Between the trimmed V and J ends, which lost 0 bases and 7 bases, there was a span of 9 bases. The CDR3 totals 13 residues. Looked up from germline, CDR1 is SGHNT and CDR2 is YENEEA. The CDR3 sequence: CASSLEGVSGYTF. The CDR3 DNA sequence: TGTGCCAGCAGCTTAGAGGGAGTTTCTGGCTACACCTTC.

The chain has TRBV27 and TRBJ2-7; D possibly corresponds to TRBD1 (5 bases). The CDR3 totals 14 residues. V lost 2 bases and J 1 base, leaving 9 bases between the germline ends. Germline CDR1 is MNHEY and CDR2 is SMNVEV (reference sequence). The CDR3 DNA sequence: TGTGCCAGCAGTTTAGCGACAGATTCCTACGAGCAGTACTTC. Its protein is CASSLATDSYEQYF.

The chain employs TRBV29-1 and TRBJ2-1, with 7 bases identical to TRBD2. The trim removed 8 bases at V and 8 bases at J, leaving 9 bases unmatched. Per germline, CDR1 SQVTM and CDR2 ANQGSEA. The CDR3 is made up of 12 amino acids. CDR3 sequence (DNA): TGCAGCACCTGGGGGGGGATCGATGAGCAGTTCTTC. It encodes CSTWGGIDEQFF.

The V call is TRBV18, the J call TRBJ2-7, with TRBD2 matching over 8 bases. Germline values: CDR1 KGHSH, CDR2 LQKENI. V lost 8 bases to trimming and J lost 4 bases; unmatched junction nucleotides: 22. The CDR3 runs 18 residues. The CDR3 DNA reads as TGTGCCAGCCCGGTGGGAGGGGCGGCGAGCGGGGGTCTGTACGAGCAGTACTTC. This codes for CASPVGGAASGGLYEQYF.

The rearrangement links TRBV2 to TRBJ2-2; D may be TRBD2 (6 bases). Trimming cost V 7 bases and J 4 bases, with 13 bases left between them. CDR1 SNHLY and CDR2 FYNNEI come from the germline V gene. CDR3 length: 14 residues. The chain's CDR3 is CASMGEVATGELFF. CDR3 in DNA: TGTGCCAGCATGGGGGAGGTGGCCACCGGGGAGCTGTTTTTT.

V usage is TRBV7-9 and J usage is TRBJ2-3, with 16 nucleotides matching TRBD2. Per the germline V gene, CDR1 is SEHNR and CDR2 is FQNEAQ (reference sequence). The CDR3 covers 18 residues. J was trimmed by 0 bases and V by 5 bases; bases with no gene match: 5. In DNA form, the CDR3 reads TGTGCCAGCAGCACTGGGACTAGCGGGGGGGCTAGCACAGATACGCAGTATTTT. Translating gives CASSTGTSGGASTDTQYF.

The chain has TRBV5-6 and TRBJ2-1; 7 bases are shared with TRBD1. The CDR3 length is 14 residues. Germline V gene data show CDR1 as SGHDT and CDR2 as YYEEEE. J was trimmed by 3 bases and V by 3 bases; bases with no gene match: 3. CDR3 in DNA: TGTGCCAGCAGCTCGGGACAGAACTACAATGAGCAGTTCTTC. The encoded protein is CASSSGQNYNEQFF.

This clone was seen a handful of times. The chain joins TRBV7-9 to TRBJ2-2; a weak D match, TRBD1 (5 bases). The V gene's germline CDR1 is SEHNR and CDR2 FQNEAQ (reference sequence). The CDR3 is 15 amino acids. Trimming removed 2 bases from V and 0 bases from J, with 7 bases in between. The CDR3 DNA follows: TGTGCCAGCAGCTTATTACAGGCGAACACCGGGGAGCTGTTTTTT. This sequence encodes CASSLLQANTGELFF. The full variable domain, completed using reference TRBV7-9 and TRBJ2-2, is DTGVSQNPRHKITKRGQNVTFRCDPISEHNRLYWYRQTLGQGPEFLTYFQNEAQLEKSRLLSDRFSAERPKGSFSTLEIQRTEQGDSAMYLCASSLLQANTGELFFGEGSRLTVL.

This clone was observed a single time. V gene TRBV30 combines with J gene TRBJ1-1, with no clear D. The CDR3 consists of 11 residues. Trimming took 3 bases from V and 2 from J, leaving 4 bases between them. The germline V gene encodes CDR1 GTSNPN and CDR2 SVGIG (reference sequence). The CDR3 region has the DNA TGTGCCTGGAGGGCCAACACTGAAGCTTTCTTT. As protein: CAWRANTEAFF.

This clone appeared a few times. This chain links TRBV7-2 with TRBJ1-4, with unresolved D. Trimming left V 1 base short and J 0 bases short, with 15 bases between. The CDR3 runs to 18 residues. CDR1 is SGHTA and CDR2 is FQGNSA in the germline V gene. The DNA of the CDR3 is TGTGCCAGCAGCTTAGGCCCCTCAACATGGTCAACTAATGAAAAACTGTTTTTT. It specifies CASSLGPSTWSTNEKLFF.

This clone has a single count. The V gene is TRBV27, the J gene TRBJ2-7; weak D call: TRBD2 (6 bases). Germline CDR1 reads MNHEY; CDR2 reads SMNVEV (reference sequence). V shed 4 bases and J shed 3 bases, with 13 bases lying between them. This CDR3 spans 14 amino acids. In DNA, the CDR3 is TGTGCCAGCAGTTATCGGGGGACTTACTACGAGCAGTACTTC. Its translation is CASSYRGTYYEQYF.

The rearrangement links TRBV5-6 to TRBJ2-5; 13 nucleotides align to TRBD2. This CDR3 spans 15 amino acids. Germline CDR1 SGHDT, CDR2 YYEEEE. J lost 11 bases, V lost 3 bases, and 10 bases had no gene match. This chain's CDR3 is CASSSTSGRAREQYF. CDR3 sequence (DNA): TGTGCCAGCAGCTCTACTAGCGGGAGGGCTAGGGAGCAGTACTTC.